These 18 T cell receptor beta chains came from one sample sequenced in a study of T cell responses to AZD1222 COVID-19 vaccine. Here immunoSEQ multiplex PCR was the method, and the copy in TCRdb shows in-frame clones only, minus some. The repertoire consists of about 120,000 clones, with 85% to 90% occurring once and the leading ten covering approximately 3.1%. The material sequenced was peripheral blood, taken on day 0 of AZD1222 vaccination. The receptors originated from an adult in good health.

This clone was observed once. This rearrangement joins TRBV25-1 to TRBJ1-2; tentative D call: TRBD1 (6 bases). CDR1 and CDR2 (germline): MGHDK, SYGVNS. V was trimmed by 4 bases and J by 7 bases, leaving 22 bases between them. The CDR3 loop spans 16 amino acids. The CDR3 sequence is CASSGERGHTLSGYTF. The CDR3 DNA is TGTGCCAGCAGTGGAGAAAGGGGACACACGCTGAGTGGCTACACCTTC.

J is TRBJ1-6 and V is TRBV5-1; 9 bases map to TRBD1. Trimming took 4 bases from V and 10 from J; bases not matched to a gene: 12. There are 16 residues in the CDR3. The V gene's germline CDR1 is SGHRS and CDR2 YFSETQ. CDR3: CASSPFSGTGRSPLHF. CDR3 sequence (DNA): TGCGCCAGCAGCCCATTCTCCGGGACAGGGAGGTCACCCCTCCACTTT.

This clone was recorded only once. The rearrangement uses TRBV7-9 and TRBJ1-5; D ambiguous. The CDR3 runs 13 residues. The germline gives CDR1 SEHNR, CDR2 FQNEAQ (reference sequence). V was clipped by 5 bases and J by 9 bases, with 14 bases between them. In nucleotides, the CDR3 is TGTGCCAGCAGCCTTGGACTGGGAGGGCCCCAGCATTTT. It yields the protein CASSLGLGGPQHF.

The chain combines TRBV7-2 with TRBJ1-3; D is possibly TRBD1 (6 bases). V lost 0 bases and J 10 bases, leaving 19 bases between the germline ends. Germline V gene data show CDR1 as SGHTA and CDR2 as FQGNSA. The CDR3 runs 16 residues. The CDR3 loop reads CASSLAAGGTKKTIYF. CDR3 in DNA: TGTGCCAGCAGCTTAGCGGCGGGGGGGACAAAAAAAACCATATATTTT. The full variable domain, completed using reference TRBV7-2 and TRBJ1-3, is GAGVSQSPSNKVTEKGKDVELRCDPISGHTALYWYRQSLGQGLEFLIYFQGNSAPDKSGLPSDRFSAERTGGSVSTLTIQRTQQEDSAVYLCASSLAAGGTKKTIYFGEGSWLTVV.

The chain employs TRBV5-5 and TRBJ1-1; D is unclear. In germline, CDR1 is SGHKS, CDR2 YYEKEE (reference sequence). The germline V and J ends were trimmed by 3 bases and 6 bases, with 15 bases remaining between them. The CDR3 consists of 14 residues. The CDR3 DNA follows: TGTGCCAGCAGCTGGGAGGTCGGTAGGGCTGAAGCTTTCTTT. Its translation: CASSWEVGRAEAFF.

This chain connects TRBV28 to TRBJ2-5; 8 bases line up with TRBD2. The junction had 13 bases not matched to a gene; V was cut back by 2 bases and J by 5 bases. The CDR3 covers 17 residues. CDR1 and CDR2 (germline): MDHEN, SYDVKM. The CDR3 DNA sequence: TGTGCCAGCAGTTTAAGAATGAGCGGGAGATCGGATGAGACCCAGTACTTC. Translation gives CASSLRMSGRSDETQYF.

The chain is built from TRBV27 and TRBJ2-7; TRBD2 matches at 12 bases. The CDR3 has 14 amino acids. The germline V gene encodes CDR1 MNHEY and CDR2 SMNVEV (reference sequence). The V gene end was trimmed by 5 bases and the J gene end by 2 bases; junction bases not matched to a gene: 1. The CDR3 coding sequence is TGTGCCAGCAGTACTAGCGGGAGGACCTACGAGCAGTACTTC. As protein: CASSTSGRTYEQYF.

The chain couples TRBV9 to TRBJ2-5; TRBD2 matches at 10 bases. The CDR3 is made up of 13 amino acids. Germline V gene data show CDR1 as SGDLS and CDR2 as YYNGEE. V lost 3 bases and J lost 14; bases outside the gene matches: 10. The CDR3 loop reads CASSARLAGALYF. The CDR3 DNA is TGTGCCAGCAGCGCGAGGCTAGCGGGAGCTTTATACTTC.

V gene TRBV7-9 combines with J gene TRBJ1-6, with D possibly matching TRBD1 (6 bases). V dropped 5 bases and J dropped 6 bases, with 20 bases sitting between them. The length of the CDR3 is 17 residues. In germline, CDR1 is SEHNR, CDR2 FQNEAQ (reference sequence). CDR3 nucleotide sequence: TGTGCCAGCAGCCTCTGGCCACAGGGAAACAGTAATTCACCCCTCCACTTT. It codes for CASSLWPQGNSNSPLHF.

V and J are TRBV4-1 and TRBJ1-1; the D gene is possibly TRBD1 (6 bases). The germline CDR1 and CDR2 sequences are MGHRA and YSYEKL. V lost 1 base and J lost 2, with 14 bases in between. This CDR3 is 16 amino acids long. The CDR3 DNA is TGCGCCAGCAGCCAAGTTGGACAGCCACTTAACACTGAAGCTTTCTTT. It codes for CASSQVGQPLNTEAFF.

Turning to this clone: The germline gene is not matched at one end of the junction; a read error may be the cause. V gene TRBV24-1 combines with J gene TRBJ2-1, with unresolved D. Germline V gene sequence: CDR1 KGHDR, CDR2 SFDVKD. This CDR3 spans 13 amino acids. The DNA of the CDR3 is TGTGCCACCGGTGATGGGATTTACAATGAGCAGTTCTTC. Translation: CATGDGIYNEQFF.

The V call is TRBV5-6, the J call TRBJ2-7; 9 nucleotides agree with TRBD1. This CDR3 has 16 residues. Germline CDR1 is SGHDT and CDR2 is YYEEEE. V lost 7 bases, J lost 2 bases, and 13 bases stayed unmatched. The CDR3 coding sequence is TGTGCCAGCGCATCGCCGCGGGACAGGGCACCCTACGAGCAGTACTTC. Translating gives CASASPRDRAPYEQYF.

In the case of this clone: This sample also contains other DNA sequences that code for the same CDR3. This CDR3 reads CASSIDRDQPQHF. The CDR3 bases are TGTGCCAGTAGTATCGACAGGGATCAGCCCCAGCATTTT. The chain is built from TRBV19 and TRBJ1-5; 7 bases agree with TRBD1. V lost 3 bases and J lost 5; bases outside the gene matches: 1. The CDR3 is 13 residues long. Germline CDR1 and CDR2: LNHDA and SQIVND (reference sequence).

V and J are TRBV27 and TRBJ1-5; a weak D match, TRBD1 (6 bases). Germline assignment: CDR1 MNHEY and CDR2 SMNVEV (reference sequence). The CDR3 extends over 14 amino acids. V was clipped by 6 bases and J by 4 bases, with 13 bases between them. The CDR3 sequence: CASRPLTGNQPQHF. In DNA, the CDR3 is TGTGCCAGCAGACCCTTGACAGGTAATCAGCCCCAGCATTTT.

This chain uses TRBV7-2 with TRBJ1-5; perhaps TRBD1 as D (6 bases). Trimming removed 8 bases from V and 7 bases from J, with 18 bases in between. There are 14 residues in the CDR3. Germline V lookup: CDR1 SGHTA, CDR2 FQGNSA. This CDR3 reads CASGGAGAEQPQHF. As DNA, the CDR3 is TGTGCCAGCGGGGGGGCAGGGGCGGAACAGCCCCAGCATTTT.

V usage is TRBV7-2 and J usage is TRBJ1-1; the D gene is possibly TRBD1 (6 bases). This CDR3 region has 14 residues. Trimming removed 5 bases from V and 8 bases from J, with 18 bases in between. Germline assignment: CDR1 SGHTA and CDR2 FQGNSA. Here the CDR3 reads CASSPWTAPREAFF. The CDR3 nucleotides read TGTGCCAGCAGCCCCTGGACAGCTCCTAGAGAAGCTTTCTTT.

This clone was observed a single time. V and J are TRBV5-4 and TRBJ2-3; D perhaps matches TRBD2 (7 bases). Germline V gives CDR1 SGHNT, CDR2 YYREEE (reference sequence). The CDR3 sequence is 17 residues long. Trimming removed 6 bases from V and 6 bases from J, with 26 bases in between. The CDR3 DNA reads as TGTGCCAGCAACACGGGGGGCCTAGGTTTACGTCACGATACGCAGTATTTT. This translates into CASNTGGLGLRHDTQYF.

In its sample, this clone was seen once. The chain links TRBV5-1 to TRBJ2-7, with 12 bases identical to TRBD1. In germline, CDR1 is SGHRS, CDR2 YFSETQ. CDR3 length equals 15 residues. Germline trimming cut 1 base from V and 7 bases from J; bases unmatched to any gene: 6. For the CDR3, the DNA is TGCGCCAGCAGCTTGACGGGACAGGGGGCGCGGGAGCAGTACTTC. Protein sequence: CASSLTGQGAREQYF.